The 25 T cell receptor beta chains in this list originate from one sample, sequenced in a study of naive and memory T cell subsets. Adult healthy volunteers gave 2.5 ml peripheral blood for whole-blood RNA. Reverse transcription of blood and skin TCR RNA was primed at alpha and beta constant regions. TCRdb ran MiXCR on the 5' RACE reads and lists one entry per CDR3 protein. The sample yields approximately 22,000 distinct CDR3 sequences, about 4.4% seen once. The receptors originated from a male donor in good health.

The chain has TRBV6-9 and TRBJ2-7, with 7 bases matching TRBD1. Germline-derived CDR1 and CDR2 are MNHGY and SVAAGI. The CDR3 consists of 14 residues. The V gene end was trimmed by 8 bases and the J gene end by 2 bases; junction bases not matched to a gene: 9. The CDR3 is CASPLGTEAYEQYF. The CDR3 DNA reads as TGTGCCAGCCCCCTCGGGACAGAAGCCTACGAGCAGTACTTC.

There are many counts of this clonotype. This chain joins TRBV7-2 and TRBJ2-3; D is possibly TRBD1 (5 bases). The CDR3 extends over 13 amino acids. V lost 2 bases to trimming and J lost 4 bases, with 7 bases between them. CDR1 SGHTA and CDR2 FQGNSA come from the germline V gene. The CDR3 sequence: CASSLQGADTQYF. DNA of the CDR3: TGTGCCAGCAGCTTACAGGGCGCAGATACGCAGTATTTT. Looking up the rest from reference TRBV7-2 and TRBJ2-3 gives the full variable domain: GAGVSQSPSNKVTEKGKDVELRCDPISGHTALYWYRQSLGQGLEFLIYFQGNSAPDKSGLPSDRFSAERTGGSVSTLTIQRTQQEDSAVYLCASSLQGADTQYFGPGTRLTVL.

This clonotype was counted many times. This chain links TRBV27 with TRBJ1-1; D may be TRBD1 (6 bases). CDR3 length equals 12 residues. Trimming removed 8 bases at V and 11 bases at J, with 18 bases between. Germline CDR1 and CDR2: MNHEY and SMNVEV (reference sequence). The CDR3 reads CASCPPQGPAFF. The CDR3 nucleotides are TGTGCCAGCTGTCCGCCACAGGGACCGGCTTTCTTT.

This clonotype was found many times. V is TRBV20-1 and J is TRBJ2-7, with D perhaps matching TRBD1 (7 bases). Germline assignment: CDR1 DFQATT and CDR2 SNEGSKA (reference sequence). The germline V and J ends were trimmed by 6 bases and 4 bases, with 19 bases remaining between them. The CDR3 totals 14 residues. The CDR3 bases are TGCAGTGCCGAGACCTTGACAGGGAGGTACGAGCAGTACTTC. The encoded protein is CSAETLTGRYEQYF.

This clonotype showed up many times. The chain is built from TRBV28 and TRBJ1-2; a weak D match, TRBD1 (6 bases). This CDR3 has 15 amino acids. V dropped 6 bases and J dropped 4 bases, with 18 bases sitting between them. Germline V gene data show CDR1 as MDHEN and CDR2 as SYDVKM. Here the CDR3 DNA reads TGTGCCAGCAGGGTAGAGGGGGGGCGCGGCTATGGCTACACCTTC. It codes for CASRVEGGRGYGYTF.

Comments on this clonotype: This may be a read error, as it is one base from a much larger clone. This chain joins TRBV19 and TRBJ2-6; possible D gene TRBD1, 6 bases. The CDR3 loop spans 17 amino acids. Germline CDR1 LNHDA, CDR2 SQIVND (reference sequence). Trimming removed 9 bases at V and 1 base at J, with 19 bases between. The CDR3 spells CARRGSRTGSGANVLTF. CDR3 DNA sequence: TGTGCCAGAAGGGGGTCCCGGACGGGGTCTGGGGCCAACGTCCTGACTTTC.

This chain uses TRBV6-5 with TRBJ2-7; D is undetermined. Trimming left V 5 bases short and J 3 bases short, with 14 bases between. There are 14 residues in the CDR3. Per germline, CDR1 MNHEY and CDR2 SVGAGI. The CDR3 region is CASSTAPSLYEQYF. DNA for the CDR3: TGTGCCAGCAGTACAGCACCGTCCCTCTACGAGCAGTACTTC.

This clonotype has at least ten counts. This rearrangement joins TRBV6-4 to TRBJ2-3, with 10 positions matching TRBD1. The CDR3 has 15 residues. Germline loops: CDR1 MRHNA, CDR2 SNTAGT. Germline trimming cut 2 bases from V and 1 base from J; bases unmatched to any gene: 0. CDR3 nucleotide sequence: TGTGCCAGCAGTGACGGGACAGGGGGCACAGATACGCAGTATTTT. It yields the protein CASSDGTGGTDTQYF.

There are many counts of this clonotype. V gene TRBV12-3 or TRBV12-4 combines with J gene TRBJ1-2; D is ambiguous. Trimming removed 6 bases at V and 4 bases at J, with 18 bases between. CDR3 length: 15 residues. CDR3 bases: TGTGCCAGCAGCCCCCCACTGGTGGCGGGCTATGGCTACACCTTC. Residues: CASSPPLVAGYGYTF.

This clonotype was counted at least ten times. The J gene is TRBJ1-1, the V gene TRBV5-6; D unresolved. CDR1 SGHDT and CDR2 YYEEEE come from the germline V gene. There are 12 residues in the CDR3. Trimming removed 4 bases at V and 3 bases at J, with 7 bases between. The CDR3 reads CASSGSYTEAFF. CDR3 DNA: TGTGCCAGCAGCGGGAGCTACACTGAAGCTTTCTTT.

This clonotype appeared many times. The genes are TRBV29-1 and TRBJ1-1; no reliable D call. V shed 0 bases and J shed 1 base, with 12 bases lying between them. Germline loops: CDR1 SQVTM, CDR2 ANQGSEA. The CDR3 length is 15 residues. The CDR3 nucleotides are TGCAGCGTTGAAGATCTTCCAGGAGCGAACACTGAAGCTTTCTTT. Translation: CSVEDLPGANTEAFF.

A few counts support this clonotype. V usage is TRBV4-3 and J usage is TRBJ2-1; 9 bases are shared with TRBD2. CDR1 is LGHNA, CDR2 YSLEER, per germline. V trimming: 3 bases; J trimming: 11 bases; junction bases outside the gene matches: 5. This CDR3 has 13 amino acids. This CDR3 reads CASSQGLAPKQFF. In DNA form, the CDR3 reads TGCGCCAGCAGCCAGGGACTAGCCCCTAAGCAGTTCTTC.

This clonotype was seen many times. V usage is TRBV5-4 and J usage is TRBJ2-7; 8 bases are a match to TRBD1. Germline V gives CDR1 SGHNT, CDR2 YYREEE (reference sequence). The CDR3 length is 16 residues. Germline trimming cut 4 bases from V and 5 bases from J; bases unmatched to any gene: 14. CDR3 loop: CASSRSQGAPLDEQYF. CDR3 DNA sequence: TGTGCCAGCAGCCGTTCCCAGGGGGCCCCGCTAGACGAGCAGTACTTC.

This clonotype was found many times. The chain links TRBV28 to TRBJ1-2; 7 nucleotides line up with TRBD1. Looked up from germline, CDR1 is MDHEN and CDR2 is SYDVKM. The CDR3 runs to 15 residues. Losses at the gene ends were 5 bases for V and 7 bases for J; bases not matched to a gene: 13. Here the CDR3 DNA reads TGTGCCAGCAGTCCCCCCGCGACAGGGAATTTTGGCTACACCTTC. Amino acids: CASSPPATGNFGYTF.

This clonotype was seen at least ten times. The V call is TRBV5-1, the J call TRBJ2-2, with D tentatively TRBD1 (7 bases). The CDR3 length is 15 residues. Trimming took off 6 bases at V and 7 bases at J, with 19 bases between the two ends. Per germline, CDR1 SGHRS and CDR2 YFSETQ. The CDR3 here is CASTRTGTAGGELFF. For the CDR3, the DNA is TGCGCCAGCACCCGAACCGGGACAGCGGGCGGGGAGCTGTTTTTT.

This clonotype was seen at least ten times. The chain employs TRBV20-1 and TRBJ1-1; 8 bases are a match to TRBD1. This CDR3 is 14 amino acids long. Germline CDR1 is DFQATT and CDR2 is SNEGSKA (reference sequence). V lost 5 bases to trimming and J lost 1 base; unmatched junction nucleotides: 6. Here the CDR3 DNA reads TGCAGTGCTGAACAGGGGGGCGCGAACACTGAAGCTTTCTTT. It is translated as CSAEQGGANTEAFF.

Ten or more counts support this clonotype. The V call is TRBV5-1, the J call TRBJ2-7; D may be TRBD1 (5 bases). Germline loops: CDR1 SGHRS, CDR2 YFSETQ. The CDR3 contains 15 residues. V was shortened by 0 bases and J by 0 bases, with 10 bases between the two germline ends. CDR3 nucleotides: TGCGCCAGCAGCTTGGACAGGACCGTCTCCTACGAGCAGTACTTC. It codes for CASSLDRTVSYEQYF.

This clonotype was observed many times. This rearrangement joins TRBV6-2 or TRBV6-3 to TRBJ2-2, with TRBD1 matching over 8 bases. CDR3 length: 17 amino acids. V shed 3 bases and J 0 bases; nucleotides not matched to a gene: 6. The germline V gene has CDR1 MNHEY and CDR2 SVGEGT. CDR3: CASSYSGGVANTGELFF. Written as DNA, the CDR3 is TGTGCCAGCAGTTATTCAGGGGGCGTAGCGAACACCGGGGAGCTGTTTTTT.

This clonotype has more than one count but fewer than ten. CDR3 nucleotides: TGCGCCAGCAGTGACGGGGTGGGCGAGCAGTACTTC. This encodes CASSDGVGEQYF. This chain joins TRBV10-2 and TRBJ2-7, with a weak D call TRBD2 (5 bases). Looked up from germline, CDR1 is WSHSY and CDR2 is SAAADI. The CDR3 runs to 12 residues. Trimming left V 3 bases short and J 6 bases short, with 9 bases between.

This clonotype appeared many times. The chain couples TRBV5-1 to TRBJ1-1; 8 positions match TRBD1. Germline trimming cut 2 bases from V and 1 base from J; bases unmatched to any gene: 7. CDR1 is SGHRS, CDR2 YFSETQ, per germline. This CDR3 is 16 amino acids long. CDR3 bases: TGCGCCAGCAGCTTCGGACAGGGCCTAGAGAACACTGAAGCTTTCTTT. Translating it yields CASSFGQGLENTEAFF.

This clonotype is judged large. The rearrangement joins TRBV5-6 to TRBJ1-6; D uncertain. Germline V gene lookup returns CDR1 SGHDT and CDR2 YYEEEE. The length of the CDR3 is 18 residues. Trimming pared 1 base from V and 3 bases from J, leaving 17 bases between. The CDR3 here is CASSLSSSWQNYNSPLHF. In DNA form, the CDR3 reads TGTGCCAGCAGCTTGTCTTCGTCCTGGCAGAACTATAATTCACCCCTCCACTTT.

This clonotype was recorded at least ten times. The chain is built from TRBV2 and TRBJ1-5; 8 nucleotides match TRBD1. The CDR3 spans 15 residues. Germline lookup yields CDR1 SNHLY and CDR2 FYNNEI. V dropped 1 base and J dropped 6; count of bases not matched to a gene: 5. The CDR3 is CASSEGIDRGQPQHF. DNA of the CDR3: TGTGCCAGCAGTGAAGGGATTGACAGGGGTCAGCCCCAGCATTTT.

The table lists this clonotype with many counts. The chain couples TRBV3-1 to TRBJ2-7, with D possibly matching TRBD2 (7 bases). The CDR3 runs 15 residues. The germline V gene has CDR1 LGHDT and CDR2 YNNKEL (reference sequence). V lost 4 bases and J lost 2, with 15 bases in between. CDR3 sequence (DNA): TGTGCCAGCAGCCCCGGACTAGGGGGGACCTACGAGCAGTACTTC. It yields the protein CASSPGLGGTYEQYF.

This clonotype was observed at least ten times. The rearrangement joins TRBV6-2 or TRBV6-3 to TRBJ2-7; 8 bases are a match to TRBD2. The germline V gene has CDR1 MNHEY and CDR2 SVGEGT. V lost 4 bases to trimming and J lost 9 bases; unmatched junction nucleotides: 2. This CDR3 spans 11 amino acids. In nucleotides, the CDR3 is TGTGCCAGCAGTTCGGGACTAGGGCAGTACTTC. Translation gives CASSSGLGQYF.

Ten or more counts support this clonotype. The chain carries TRBV6-6 and TRBJ1-5, with D possibly TRBD1 on 6 matching bases. V lost 7 bases and J 11 bases, leaving 21 bases between the germline ends. In germline, CDR1 is MNHNY, CDR2 SVGAGI (reference sequence). CDR3 length equals 14 residues. The CDR3 sequence: CASIGGGGVRTQHF. Here the CDR3 DNA reads TGTGCCAGCATAGGGGGTGGGGGGGTGAGGACCCAGCATTTT.